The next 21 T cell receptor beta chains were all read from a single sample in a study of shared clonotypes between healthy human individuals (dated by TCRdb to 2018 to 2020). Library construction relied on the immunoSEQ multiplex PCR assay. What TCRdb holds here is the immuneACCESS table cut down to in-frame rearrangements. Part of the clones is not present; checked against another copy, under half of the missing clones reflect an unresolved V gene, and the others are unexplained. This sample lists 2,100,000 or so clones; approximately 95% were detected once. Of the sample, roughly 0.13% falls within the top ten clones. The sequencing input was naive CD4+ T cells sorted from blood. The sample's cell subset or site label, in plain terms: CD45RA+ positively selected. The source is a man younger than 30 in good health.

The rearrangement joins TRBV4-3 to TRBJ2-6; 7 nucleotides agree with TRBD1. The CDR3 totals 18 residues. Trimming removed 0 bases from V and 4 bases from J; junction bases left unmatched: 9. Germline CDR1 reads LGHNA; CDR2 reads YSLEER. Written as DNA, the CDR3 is TGCGCCAGCAGCCAAGAAACAGGGGATGCCACCGGGGCCAACGTCCTGACTTTC. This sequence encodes CASSQETGDATGANVLTF.

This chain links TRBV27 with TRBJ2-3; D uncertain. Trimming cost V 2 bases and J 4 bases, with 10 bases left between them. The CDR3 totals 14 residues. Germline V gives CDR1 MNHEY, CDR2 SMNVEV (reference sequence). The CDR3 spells CASSLPPPADTQYF. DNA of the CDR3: TGTGCCAGCAGTTTACCCCCCCCCGCAGATACGCAGTATTTT.

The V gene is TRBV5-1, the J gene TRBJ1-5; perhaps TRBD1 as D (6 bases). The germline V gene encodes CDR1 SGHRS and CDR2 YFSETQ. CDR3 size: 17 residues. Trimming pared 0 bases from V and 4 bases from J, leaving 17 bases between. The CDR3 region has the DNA TGCGCCAGCAGCTTGGGTGACGGACAGTCAATTAATCAGCCCCAGCATTTT. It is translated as CASSLGDGQSINQPQHF.

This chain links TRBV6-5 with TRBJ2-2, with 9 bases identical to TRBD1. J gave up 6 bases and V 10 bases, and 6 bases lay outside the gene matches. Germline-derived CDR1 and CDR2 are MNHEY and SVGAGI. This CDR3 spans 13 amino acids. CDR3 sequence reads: CATMDRGAGELFF. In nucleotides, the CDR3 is TGTGCCACGATGGACAGGGGAGCCGGGGAGCTGTTTTTT.

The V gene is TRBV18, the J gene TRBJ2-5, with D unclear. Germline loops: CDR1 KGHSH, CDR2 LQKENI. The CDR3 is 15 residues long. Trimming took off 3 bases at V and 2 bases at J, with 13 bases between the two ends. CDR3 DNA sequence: TGTGCCAGCTCACCCCTCGTGGGAAGTCAAGAGACCCAGTACTTC. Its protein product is CASSPLVGSQETQYF.

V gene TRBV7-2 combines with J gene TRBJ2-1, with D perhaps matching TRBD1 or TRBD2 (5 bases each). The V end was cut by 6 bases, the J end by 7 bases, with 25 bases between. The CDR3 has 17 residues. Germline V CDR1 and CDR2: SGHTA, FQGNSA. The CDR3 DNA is TGTGCCAGCAGTTACACCCGGGATCCGGGGCCGTTGAATGAGCAGTTCTTC. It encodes CASSYTRDPGPLNEQFF.

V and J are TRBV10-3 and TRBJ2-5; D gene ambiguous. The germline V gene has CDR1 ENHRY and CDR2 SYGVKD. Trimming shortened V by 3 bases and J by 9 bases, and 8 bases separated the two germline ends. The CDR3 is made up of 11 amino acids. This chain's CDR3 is CAISDREAQYF. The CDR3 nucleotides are TGTGCCATCAGTGATCGTGAGGCCCAGTACTTC.

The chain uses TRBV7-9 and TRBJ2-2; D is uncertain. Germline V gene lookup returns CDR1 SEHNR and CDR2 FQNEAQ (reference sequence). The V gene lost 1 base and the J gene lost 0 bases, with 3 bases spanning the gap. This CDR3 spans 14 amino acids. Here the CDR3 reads CASSLGTNTGELFF. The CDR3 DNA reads TGTGCCAGCAGCTTAGGCACGAACACCGGGGAGCTGTTTTTT. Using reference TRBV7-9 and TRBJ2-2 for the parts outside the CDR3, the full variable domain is DTGVSQNPRHKITKRGQNVTFRCDPISEHNRLYWYRQTLGQGPEFLTYFQNEAQLEKSRLLSDRFSAERPKGSFSTLEIQRTEQGDSAMYLCASSLGTNTGELFFGEGSRLTVL.

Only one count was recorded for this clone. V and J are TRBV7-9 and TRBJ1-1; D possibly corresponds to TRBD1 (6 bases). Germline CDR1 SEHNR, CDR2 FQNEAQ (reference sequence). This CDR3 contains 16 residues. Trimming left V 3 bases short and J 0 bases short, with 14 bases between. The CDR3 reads CASSFAGAKMNTEAFF. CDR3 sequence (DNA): TGTGCCAGCAGCTTTGCGGGGGCTAAGATGAACACTGAAGCTTTCTTT.

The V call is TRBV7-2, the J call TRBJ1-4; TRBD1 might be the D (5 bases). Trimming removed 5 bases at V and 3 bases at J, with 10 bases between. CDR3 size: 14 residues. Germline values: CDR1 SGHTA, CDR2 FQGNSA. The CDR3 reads CASSQGIANEKLFF. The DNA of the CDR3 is TGTGCCAGCAGCCAGGGAATAGCTAATGAAAAACTGTTTTTT.

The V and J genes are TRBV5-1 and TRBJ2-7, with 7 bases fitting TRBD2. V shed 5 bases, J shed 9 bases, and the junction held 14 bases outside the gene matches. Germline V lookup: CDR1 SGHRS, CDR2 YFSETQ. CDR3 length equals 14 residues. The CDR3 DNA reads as TGCGCCAGCAGTCAAAGACAGCGGGGTCAGGGGCAGTACTTC. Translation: CASSQRQRGQGQYF.

CDR3 sequence: CASSPWTGSYEQYF. In DNA form, the CDR3 reads TGTGCCAGCAGCCCGTGGACAGGGTCCTACGAGCAGTACTTC. The gene calls are TRBV9 and TRBJ2-7; 8 bases are a match to TRBD1. The V and J ends lost 4 bases and 1 base, in that order; junction bases with no gene match: 4. The V gene's germline CDR1 is SGDLS and CDR2 YYNGEE. This CDR3 spans 14 amino acids.

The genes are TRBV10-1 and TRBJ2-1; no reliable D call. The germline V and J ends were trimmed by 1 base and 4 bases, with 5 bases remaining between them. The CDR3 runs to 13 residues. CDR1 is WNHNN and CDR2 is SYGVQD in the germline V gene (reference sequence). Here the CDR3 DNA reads TGCGCCAGCAGTGAGTGGCCATACAATGAGCAGTTCTTC. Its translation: CASSEWPYNEQFF.

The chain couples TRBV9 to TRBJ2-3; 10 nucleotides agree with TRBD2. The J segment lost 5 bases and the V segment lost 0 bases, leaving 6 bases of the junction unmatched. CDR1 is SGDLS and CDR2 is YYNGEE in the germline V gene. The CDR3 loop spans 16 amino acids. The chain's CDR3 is CASSVEAGGSKDTQYF. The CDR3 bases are TGTGCCAGCAGCGTAGAAGCGGGAGGGAGTAAAGATACGCAGTATTTT.

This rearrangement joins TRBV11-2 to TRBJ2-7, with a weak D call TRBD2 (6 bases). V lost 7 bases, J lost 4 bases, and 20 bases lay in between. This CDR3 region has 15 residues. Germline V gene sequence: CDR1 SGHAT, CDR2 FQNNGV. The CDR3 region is CASTLLGRGGYEQYF. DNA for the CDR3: TGTGCCAGCACCCTCCTCGGGCGGGGCGGGTACGAGCAGTACTTC.

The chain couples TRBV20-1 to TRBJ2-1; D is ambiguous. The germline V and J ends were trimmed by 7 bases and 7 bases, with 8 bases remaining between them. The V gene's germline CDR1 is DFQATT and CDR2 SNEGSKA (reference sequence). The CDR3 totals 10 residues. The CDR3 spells CSGKGNEQFF. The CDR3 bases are TGCAGTGGCAAGGGAAATGAGCAGTTCTTC.

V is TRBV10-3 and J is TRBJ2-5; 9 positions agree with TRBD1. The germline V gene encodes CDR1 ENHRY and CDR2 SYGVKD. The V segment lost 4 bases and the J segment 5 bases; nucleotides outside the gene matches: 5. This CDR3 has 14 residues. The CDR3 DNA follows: TGTGCCATCAGTGGCGGACAGGGGTTGGAGACCCAGTACTTC. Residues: CAISGGQGLETQYF.

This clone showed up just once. This CDR3 is CASGRASSYNEQFF. The DNA for the CDR3 is TGTGCCAGCGGGCGGGCAAGCTCCTACAATGAGCAGTTCTTC. The genes are TRBV6-5 and TRBJ2-1, with D possibly being TRBD2 (5 bases). Germline assignment: CDR1 MNHEY and CDR2 SVGAGI. The germline V and J ends were trimmed by 8 bases and 0 bases, with 11 bases remaining between them. The CDR3 is 14 residues long.

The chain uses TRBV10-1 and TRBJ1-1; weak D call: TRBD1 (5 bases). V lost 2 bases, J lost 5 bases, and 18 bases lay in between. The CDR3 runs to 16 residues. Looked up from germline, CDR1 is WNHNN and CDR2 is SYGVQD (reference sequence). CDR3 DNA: TGCGCCAGCAGTGAGAAACGTGGACACGGAGGGACTGAAGCTTTCTTT. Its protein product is CASSEKRGHGGTEAFF.

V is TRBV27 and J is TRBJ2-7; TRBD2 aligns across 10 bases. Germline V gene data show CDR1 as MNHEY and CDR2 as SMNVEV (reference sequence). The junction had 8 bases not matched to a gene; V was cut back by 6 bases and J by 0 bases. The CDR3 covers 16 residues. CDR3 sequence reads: CASRGLAGVTSYEQYF. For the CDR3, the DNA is TGTGCCAGCAGGGGCCTAGCGGGAGTTACCTCCTACGAGCAGTACTTC.

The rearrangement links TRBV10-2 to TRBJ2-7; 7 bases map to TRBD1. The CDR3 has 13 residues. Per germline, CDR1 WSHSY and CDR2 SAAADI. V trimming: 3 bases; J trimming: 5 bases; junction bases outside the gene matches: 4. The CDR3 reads CASSEQGTNEQYF. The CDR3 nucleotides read TGCGCCAGCAGTGAACAGGGGACCAACGAGCAGTACTTC.